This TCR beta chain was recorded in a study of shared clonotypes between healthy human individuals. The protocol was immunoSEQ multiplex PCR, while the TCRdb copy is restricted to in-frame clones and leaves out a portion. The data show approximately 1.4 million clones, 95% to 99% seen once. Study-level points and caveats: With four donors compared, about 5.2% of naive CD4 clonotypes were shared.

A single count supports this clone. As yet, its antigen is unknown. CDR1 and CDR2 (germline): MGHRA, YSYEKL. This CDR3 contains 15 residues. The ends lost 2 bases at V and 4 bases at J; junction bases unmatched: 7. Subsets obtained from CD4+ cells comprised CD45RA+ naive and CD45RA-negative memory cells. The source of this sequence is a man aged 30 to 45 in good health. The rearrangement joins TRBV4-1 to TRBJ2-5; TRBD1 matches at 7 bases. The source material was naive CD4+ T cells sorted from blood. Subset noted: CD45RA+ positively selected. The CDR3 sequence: CASSQRGGLGETQYF. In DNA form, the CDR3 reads TGCGCCAGCAGCCAAAGAGGGGGCTTGGGAGAGACCCAGTACTTC.